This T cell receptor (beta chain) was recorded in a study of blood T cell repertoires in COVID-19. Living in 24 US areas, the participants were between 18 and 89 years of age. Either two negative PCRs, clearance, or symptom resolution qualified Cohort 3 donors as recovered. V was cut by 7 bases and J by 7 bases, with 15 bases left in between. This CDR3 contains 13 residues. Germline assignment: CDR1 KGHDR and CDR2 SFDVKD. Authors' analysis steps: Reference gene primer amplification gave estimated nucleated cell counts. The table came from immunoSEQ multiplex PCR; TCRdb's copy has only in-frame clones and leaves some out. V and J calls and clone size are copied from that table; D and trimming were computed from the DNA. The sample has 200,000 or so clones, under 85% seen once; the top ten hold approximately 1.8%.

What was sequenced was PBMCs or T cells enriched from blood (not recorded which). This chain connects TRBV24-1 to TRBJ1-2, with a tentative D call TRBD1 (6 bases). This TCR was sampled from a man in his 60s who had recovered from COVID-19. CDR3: CATSDRQASGYTF. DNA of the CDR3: TGTGCCACCAGCGATAGACAGGCCTCTGGCTACACCTTC.